This T cell receptor beta chain was profiled in a study of blood T cell repertoires in COVID-19. About the research overall: Specimens from acute and convalescent COVID-19 originated in the United States, Italy and Spain. T cells, B-cell-depleted T cells, or PBMCs provided the cDNA or gDNA that served as material.

The germline gives CDR1 SGDLS, CDR2 YYNGEE. V was trimmed by 3 bases and J by 3 bases, leaving 9 bases between them. CDR3 length equals 13 residues. Original handling: Estimation of nucleated cell counts was performed using reference gene primer amplification. Using immunoSEQ multiplex PCR, the repertoire was profiled, and TCRdb retains in-frame clones only, with some absent. D and trimming come from the DNA, and the V and J calls and clone size come from that table. The sample yields about 170,000 clones, roughly 84% seen once. The sample consisted of peripheral blood. The sequence was collected from a young man with active or convalescent COVID-19. The rearrangement joins TRBV9 to TRBJ1-2; possible D gene TRBD1, 6 bases. In nucleotides, the CDR3 is TGTGCCAGCAGCGCAGGGGATGACTATGGCTACACCTTC. Protein sequence: CASSAGDDYGYTF.